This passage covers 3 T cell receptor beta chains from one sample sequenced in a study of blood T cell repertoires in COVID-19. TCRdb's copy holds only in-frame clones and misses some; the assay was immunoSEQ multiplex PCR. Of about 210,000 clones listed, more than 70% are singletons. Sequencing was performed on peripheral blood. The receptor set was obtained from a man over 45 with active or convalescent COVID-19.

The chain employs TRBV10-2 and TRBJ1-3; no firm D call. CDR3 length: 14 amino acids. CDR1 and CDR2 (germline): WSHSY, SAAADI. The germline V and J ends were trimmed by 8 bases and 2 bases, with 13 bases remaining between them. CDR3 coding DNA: TGCGCCAGCGGCCCCGTGAGGGCTGGAAACACCATATATTTT. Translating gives CASGPVRAGNTIYF.

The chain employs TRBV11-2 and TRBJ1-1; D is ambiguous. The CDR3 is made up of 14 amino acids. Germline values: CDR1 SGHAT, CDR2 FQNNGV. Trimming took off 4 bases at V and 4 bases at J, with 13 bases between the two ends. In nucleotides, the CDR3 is TGTGCCAGCAGCTCAAGAGAAGTGAGCACTGAAGCTTTCTTT. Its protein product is CASSSREVSTEAFF. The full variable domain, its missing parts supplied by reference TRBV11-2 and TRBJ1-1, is EAGVAQSPRYKIIEKRQSVAFWCNPISGHATLYWYQQILGQGPKLLIQFQNNGVVDDSQLPKDRFSAERLKGVDSTLKIQPAKLEDSAVYLCASSSREVSTEAFFGQGTRLTVV.

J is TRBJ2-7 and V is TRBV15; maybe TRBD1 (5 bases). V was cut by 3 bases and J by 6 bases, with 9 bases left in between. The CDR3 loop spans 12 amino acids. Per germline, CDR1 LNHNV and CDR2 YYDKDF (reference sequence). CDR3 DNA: TGTGCCACCAGCAGTTCCAGGGCCGAGCAGTACTTC. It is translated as CATSSSRAEQYF.